Listed below are T cell receptor beta chains from one sample, sequenced in a study of post-analysis software for immune sequencing data. TCRdb re-analysed the PCR reads in MiXCR, keeping a single row per CDR3 protein. This sample has some 700,000 distinct CDR3 sequences, with 59% found just once. Sequencing was performed on blood. All receptors come from a girl aged 2 to 10 with multiple sclerosis. Each CDR3 is given with its conserved first and last residue. A D gene is named only where the DNA matches it firmly. Expanded clones are given a class, and other clones once, few, many or no size at all.

J: TRBJ2-3
V: TRBV4-1
size: -
D: -
CDR3: CASSQDDRGRSTDTQYF
DNA: TGCGCCAGCAGCCAAGATGACCGCGGCAGAAGCACAGATACGCAGTATTTT

J: TRBJ1-1
V: TRBV7-9
size: few
D: -
CDR3: CASSHGTRRGTEAFF
DNA: TGTGCCAGCAGCCATGGGACCCGAAGGGGCACTGAAGCTTTCTTT

J: TRBJ2-7
V: TRBV29-1
size: -
D: -
CDR3: CSVYEGGGPYEQYF
DNA: TGCAGCGTTTATGAAGGAGGGGGCCCCTACGAGCAGTACTTC

J: TRBJ2-1
V: TRBV7-2
size: -
D: TRBD1
CDR3: CASSFPGTGLMGSYNEQFF
DNA: TGTGCCAGCAGCTTCCCCGGGACAGGGCTAATGGGCTCCTACAATGAGCAGTTCTTC

J: TRBJ2-6
V: TRBV7-2
size: -
D: -
CDR3: CASIEGLSGANVLTF
DNA: TGTGCCAGCATCGAGGGGCTCTCTGGGGCCAACGTCCTGACTTTC

J: TRBJ2-7
V: TRBV27
size: -
D: -
CDR3: CASSSSTLYEQYF
DNA: TGTGCCAGCAGTTCCTCGACTTTATACGAGCAGTACTTC

J: TRBJ1-2
V: TRBV25-1
size: -
D: -
CDR3: CASSNNYGYTF
DNA: TGTGCCAGCAGTAATAACTATGGCTACACCTTC

J: TRBJ2-7
V: TRBV7-3
size: -
D: TRBD2
CDR3: CASSLLPGGSYEQYF
DNA: TGTGCCAGCAGCCTACTCCCGGGCGGGAGCTACGAGCAGTACTTC

J: TRBJ2-3
V: TRBV4-1
size: few
D: TRBD2
CDR3: CASSQAASGTSTDTQYF
DNA: TGCGCCAGCAGCCAGGCGGCTAGCGGCACTAGCACAGATACGCAGTATTTT

J: TRBJ1-2
V: TRBV28
size: -
D: TRBD1
CDR3: CASSLRDRVFGYTF
DNA: TGTGCCAGCAGTTTACGGGACAGGGTTTTTGGCTACACCTTC

J: TRBJ2-1
V: TRBV20-1
size: -
D: TRBD2
CDR3: CSARGGTSGSSYNEQFF
DNA: TGCAGTGCTAGAGGGGGGACTAGCGGGAGCTCCTACAATGAGCAGTTCTTC

J: TRBJ1-6
V: TRBV4-2
size: -
D: TRBD1
CDR3: CASSRRGRGHSPLHF
DNA: TGTGCCAGCAGCCGCCGGGGCAGGGGGCATTCACCCCTCCACTTT

J: TRBJ2-5
V: TRBV20-1
size: -
D: TRBD2
CDR3: CSAGRTSGGTETQYF
DNA: TGCAGTGCTGGGAGGACTAGCGGGGGGACAGAGACCCAGTACTTC

J: TRBJ2-1
V: TRBV24-1
size: -
D: TRBD2
CDR3: CATSSGGVAGWNEQFF
DNA: TGTGCCACCAGTTCGGGAGGGGTAGCGGGGTGGAATGAGCAGTTCTTC

J: TRBJ1-4
V: TRBV7-9
size: few
D: -
CDR3: CASSRLAGEKLFF
DNA: TGTGCCAGCAGCCGCCTGGCAGGGGAAAAACTGTTTTTT

J: TRBJ2-3
V: TRBV2
size: -
D: TRBD2
CDR3: CASSLLATGTDTQYF
DNA: TGTGCCAGCAGTCTACTAGCGACCGGCACAGATACGCAGTATTTT

J: TRBJ2-5
V: TRBV5-5
size: -
D: -
CDR3: CASSRTGVQETQYF
DNA: TGTGCCAGCAGCCGAACAGGAGTACAAGAGACCCAGTACTTC

J: TRBJ2-5
V: TRBV7-9
size: few
D: -
CDR3: CASSPRVRETQYF
DNA: TGTGCCAGCAGCCCCCGAGTAAGGGAGACCCAGTACTTC

J: TRBJ1-2
V: TRBV29-1
size: -
D: -
CDR3: CSVEDRPVGYGYTF
DNA: TGCAGCGTTGAAGATCGTCCGGTTGGCTATGGCTACACCTTC

J: TRBJ2-7
V: TRBV2
size: -
D: -
CDR3: CASSETLRDIYEQYF
DNA: TGTGCCAGCAGTGAAACGTTGAGAGATATCTACGAGCAGTACTTC

J: TRBJ2-3
V: TRBV29-1
size: -
D: -
CDR3: CSVSRDSGMHTQYF
DNA: TGCAGCGTTTCCCGGGACAGCGGGATGCATACGCAGTATTTT

J: TRBJ1-2
V: TRBV20-1
size: -
D: TRBD1
CDR3: CSARSYRGLIVYGYTF
DNA: TGCAGTGCTAGATCATACAGGGGGCTAATAGTCTATGGCTACACCTTC

J: TRBJ2-3
V: TRBV20-1
size: -
D: -
CDR3: CSATVIVGTDTQYF
DNA: TGCAGTGCTACGGTTATTGTAGGAACAGATACGCAGTATTTT

J: TRBJ2-6
V: TRBV6-1
size: -
D: -
CDR3: CASSEDRAAGANVLTF
DNA: TGTGCCAGCAGTGAAGACCGCGCTGCTGGGGCCAACGTCCTGACTTTC

J: TRBJ2-5
V: TRBV19
size: few
D: -
CDR3: CASSKSETQYF
DNA: TGTGCCAGTAGTAAGTCGGAGACCCAGTACTTC

J: TRBJ2-1
V: TRBV13
size: few
D: TRBD2
CDR3: CASSLAVAGVDEQFF
DNA: TGTGCCAGCAGCTTAGCGGTAGCGGGAGTGGATGAGCAGTTCTTC

J: TRBJ2-1
V: TRBV29-1
size: -
D: TRBD1
CDR3: CSVEWDRVRNEQFF
DNA: TGCAGCGTTGAATGGGACAGGGTGAGGAATGAGCAGTTCTTC

J: TRBJ1-5
V: TRBV13
size: -
D: -
CDR3: CASSQFREPQHF
DNA: TGTGCCAGCAGTCAATTCCGGGAACCCCAGCATTTT

J: TRBJ1-5
V: TRBV10-3
size: -
D: TRBD1
CDR3: CAISESGRGDQPQHF
DNA: TGTGCCATCAGTGAGTCAGGCAGGGGGGATCAGCCCCAGCATTTT

J: TRBJ2-1
V: TRBV4-2
size: -
D: -
CDR3: CASSPRLRDEQFF
DNA: TGTGCCAGCAGCCCGAGATTGCGGGATGAGCAGTTCTTC

J: TRBJ2-1
V: TRBV4-1
size: -
D: -
CDR3: CASSPLAAAIYNEQFF
DNA: TGCGCCAGCAGCCCCTTAGCTGCGGCTATCTACAATGAGCAGTTCTTC

J: TRBJ2-5
V: TRBV5-1
size: -
D: -
CDR3: CASSATGWRETQYF
DNA: TGTGCCAGCAGCGCAACAGGGTGGCGAGAGACCCAGTACTTC

J: TRBJ1-2
V: TRBV5-1
size: few
D: TRBD1
CDR3: CASSTWDRRYGYTF
DNA: TGCGCCAGCAGCACTTGGGACAGGCGATATGGCTACACCTTC

J: TRBJ2-3
V: TRBV20-1
size: few
D: -
CDR3: CSARHSTDTQYF
DNA: TGCAGTGCTAGACACAGCACAGATACGCAGTATTTT

J: TRBJ2-7
V: TRBV20-1
size: -
D: TRBD2
CDR3: CSAISGDAYEQYF
DNA: TGCAGTGCTATTAGCGGGGATGCCTACGAGCAGTACTTC

J: TRBJ1-2
V: TRBV12-3/TRBV12-4
size: -
D: -
CDR3: CASSLVHSYGYTF
DNA: TGTGCCAGCAGTTTAGTACACAGCTATGGCTACACCTTC

J: TRBJ1-1
V: TRBV7-9
size: -
D: TRBD1
CDR3: CASSPAQGHRDTEAFF
DNA: TGTGCCAGCAGTCCTGCACAGGGGCACAGAGACACTGAAGCTTTCTTT

J: TRBJ2-1
V: TRBV29-1
size: -
D: TRBD1
CDR3: CSVEVWDSQYNEQFF
DNA: TGCAGCGTTGAAGTATGGGACAGCCAGTACAATGAGCAGTTCTTC

J: TRBJ2-5
V: TRBV4-1
size: -
D: -
CDR3: CASSQEDTNQETQYF
DNA: TGCGCCAGCAGCCAAGAGGATACAAACCAAGAGACCCAGTACTTC

J: TRBJ1-1
V: TRBV6-5
size: once
D: -
CDR3: CASSYTGTEAFF
DNA: TGTGCCAGCAGTTATACGGGGACTGAAGCTTTCTTT

J: TRBJ2-7
V: TRBV11-2
size: -
D: TRBD1
CDR3: CASSRTAGGIYEQYF
DNA: TGTGCCAGCAGCCGCACGGCAGGGGGCATTTACGAGCAGTACTTC

J: TRBJ1-2
V: TRBV28
size: once
D: -
CDR3: CASSLNTDNYGYTF
DNA: TGTGCCAGCAGTTTAAATACAGACAACTATGGCTACACCTTC

J: TRBJ2-1
V: TRBV2
size: -
D: -
CDR3: CASRYRGYEQFF
DNA: TGTGCCAGCAGGTATAGGGGCTATGAGCAGTTCTTC

J: TRBJ2-6
V: TRBV5-1
size: -
D: -
CDR3: CASSYPEEGAGANVRTF
DNA: TGCGCCAGCAGCTACCCCGAGGAGGGGGCCGGGGCCAACGTCCGGACTTTC

J: TRBJ2-7
V: TRBV20-1
size: once
D: -
CDR3: CSGRSGSYNEQYF
DNA: TGCAGTGGGAGATCCGGCTCCTACAATGAGCAGTACTTC

J: TRBJ2-1
V: TRBV7-2
size: -
D: -
CDR3: CASSRNLDRMYNEQFF
DNA: TGTGCCAGCAGCCGGAACCTGGACAGAATGTACAATGAGCAGTTCTTC

J: TRBJ2-1
V: TRBV11-2
size: -
D: -
CDR3: CASSPPGSSGREQFF
DNA: TGTGCCAGCAGCCCACCGGGATCTTCAGGACGTGAGCAGTTCTTC

J: TRBJ2-1
V: TRBV18
size: -
D: -
CDR3: CASSRRVVNEQFF
DNA: TGTGCCAGCTCTAGAAGAGTGGTCAATGAGCAGTTCTTC

J: TRBJ2-5
V: TRBV24-1
size: -
D: -
CDR3: CATSALSGVETQYF
DNA: TGTGCCACCAGTGCCCTGTCGGGGGTCGAGACCCAGTACTTC

J: TRBJ1-6
V: TRBV20-1
size: -
D: TRBD1
CDR3: CSAYRQGISSPLHF
DNA: TGCAGTGCTTATCGACAGGGAATAAGCTCACCCCTCCACTTT